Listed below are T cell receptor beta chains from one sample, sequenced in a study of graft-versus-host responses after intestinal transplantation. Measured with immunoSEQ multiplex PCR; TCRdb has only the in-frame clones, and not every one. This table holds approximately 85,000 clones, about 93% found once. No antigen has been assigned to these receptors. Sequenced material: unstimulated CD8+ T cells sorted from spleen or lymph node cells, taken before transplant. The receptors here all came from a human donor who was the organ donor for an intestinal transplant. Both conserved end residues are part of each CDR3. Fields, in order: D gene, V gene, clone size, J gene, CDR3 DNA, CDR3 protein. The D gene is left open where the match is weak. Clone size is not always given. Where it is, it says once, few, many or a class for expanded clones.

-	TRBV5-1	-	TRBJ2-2	TGCGCCAGCAGCTTGGGTCCCGTCGGGGAGCTGTTTTTT	CASSLGPVGELFF
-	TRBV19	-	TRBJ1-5	TGTGCCAGCAAGTTTTGGACGGGGGAATCAGAGCCCCAGCATTTT	CASKFWTGESEPQHF
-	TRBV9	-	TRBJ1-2	TGTGCCAGCAGCGGACCACTATGGGGCTACACCTTC	CASSGPLWGYTF
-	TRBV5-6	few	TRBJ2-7	TGTGCCAGCAGCCATACCAAACAGCTCTACGAGCAGTACTTC	CASSHTKQLYEQYF
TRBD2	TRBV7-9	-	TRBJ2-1	TGTGCCAGCAGCTTCCCGACTAGCGGGAGTATCTATGAGCAGTTCTTC	CASSFPTSGSIYEQFF
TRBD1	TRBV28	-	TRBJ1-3	TGTGCCAGCAGTTTAGGGGACAGCGGAAACACCATATATTTT	CASSLGDSGNTIYF
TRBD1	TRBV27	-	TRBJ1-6	TGTGCCAGCGGGGACAGGGGAGGCTCACCCCTCCACTTT	CASGDRGGSPLHF
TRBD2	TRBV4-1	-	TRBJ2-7	TGCGCCAGCAGCCAGCCCGGGACTAGTATCAACGAGCAGTACTTC	CASSQPGTSINEQYF
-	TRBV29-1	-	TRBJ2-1	TGCAGCGTTAATGGCCCTTCCTACAATGAGCAGTTCTTC	CSVNGPSYNEQFF
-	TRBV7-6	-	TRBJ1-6	TGTGCCAGCAGCCCGTTTATGGACAGCCACCGATCACCCCTCCACTTT	CASSPFMDSHRSPLHF
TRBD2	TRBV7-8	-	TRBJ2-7	TGTGCCAGCAGCGGTGGACTAGCGGGACCCTACGAGCAGTACTTC	CASSGGLAGPYEQYF
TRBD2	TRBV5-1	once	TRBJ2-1	TGCGCCAGCAGCTTGGCCCCCATCGCGCGGGGGGACTCCTACAATGAGCAGTTCTTC	CASSLAPIARGDSYNEQFF
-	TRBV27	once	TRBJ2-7	TGTGCCAGCACGCTGTCTGCGGCCCAGATCTACGAGCAGTACTTC	CASTLSAAQIYEQYF
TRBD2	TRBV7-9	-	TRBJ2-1	TGTGCCAGCCGACCGGGAGGCTACAATGAGCAGTTCTTC	CASRPGGYNEQFF
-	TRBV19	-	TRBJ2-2	TGTGCCAGTAGTTACACCACCGGGGAGCTGTTTTTT	CASSYTTGELFF
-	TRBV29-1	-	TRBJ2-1	TGCAGCGTTGAATCGGACAGTTGGGGCAATGAGCAGTTCTTC	CSVESDSWGNEQFF
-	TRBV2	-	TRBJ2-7	TGTGCCAGCAAGGGCGAGACCGCGGGGTGGACGTACGAGCAGTACTTC	CASKGETAGWTYEQYF
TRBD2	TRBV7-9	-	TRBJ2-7	TGTGCCAGCAGCTTACCGTTAGCGGGCTTGGGGGAGCAGTACTTC	CASSLPLAGLGEQYF
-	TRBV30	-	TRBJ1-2	TGTGCCTGGAGTGGGCTGGCTGGCTACACCTTC	CAWSGLAGYTF
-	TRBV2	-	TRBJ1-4	TGTGCCAGCAGTGCGGGGGGAGAGGTAAATGAAAAACTGTTTTTT	CASSAGGEVNEKLFF
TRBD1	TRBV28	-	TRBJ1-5	TGTGCCAGCGGAGACAGGGACCATGGCAATCAGCCCCAGCATTTT	CASGDRDHGNQPQHF
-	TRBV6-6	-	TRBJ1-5	TGTGCCAGCAGTGCGGGAGGGGCCTATCAGCCCCAGCATTTT	CASSAGGAYQPQHF
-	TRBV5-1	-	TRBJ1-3	TGCGCCAGCAGCTCGGACGCGGGCTCTGGAAACACCATATATTTT	CASSSDAGSGNTIYF
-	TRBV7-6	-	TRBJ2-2	TGTGCCAGCAGCTTTAATGGAGGGGTAAACACCGGGGAGCTGTTTTTT	CASSFNGGVNTGELFF
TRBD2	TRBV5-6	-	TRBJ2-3	TGTGCCAGCAGCTGGACTAGGCGGCCAGATACGCAGTATTTT	CASSWTRRPDTQYF
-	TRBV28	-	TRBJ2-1	TGTGCCAGCAGTTTACCCGGACTCTACAATGAGCAGTTCTTC	CASSLPGLYNEQFF
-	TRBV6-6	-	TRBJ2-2	TGTGCCAGCAGTCCCCAGGGGGCGGGAGACACCGGGGAGCTGTTTTTT	CASSPQGAGDTGELFF
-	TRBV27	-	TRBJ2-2	TGTGCCAGCAGTCCCGGGGTCACCACCGGGGAGCTGTTTTTT	CASSPGVTTGELFF
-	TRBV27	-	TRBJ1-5	TGTGCCAGCAGTTCTGATGGGCCAGGGATGGGACAGCCCCAGCATTTT	CASSSDGPGMGQPQHF
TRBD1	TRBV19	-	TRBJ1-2	TGTGCCATTCTTCCGGACAGGGCCGGGGGCTACACCTTC	CAILPDRAGGYTF
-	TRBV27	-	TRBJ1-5	TGTGCCAGCAGTTTATCGATCGGGCGGGAGGATCAGCCCCAGCATTTT	CASSLSIGREDQPQHF
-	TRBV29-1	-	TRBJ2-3	TGCAGCGTTGTAGGAGGGCCAGATACGCAGTATTTT	CSVVGGPDTQYF
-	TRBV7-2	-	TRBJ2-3	TGTGCCAGCAGCTCGTTCTTGGGCGGGCGGCACCAAGATACGCAGTATTTT	CASSSFLGGRHQDTQYF
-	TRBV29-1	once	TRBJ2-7	TGCAGCGTTGATTTGGGGAGGTCCTACGAGCAGTACTTC	CSVDLGRSYEQYF
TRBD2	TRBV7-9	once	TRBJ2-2	TGTGCCAGCAGCTCGGGACTAGCTGAGACCGGGGAGCTGTTTTTT	CASSSGLAETGELFF
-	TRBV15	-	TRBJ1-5	TGTGCCACCAGCAGAGATCGCGCGGCAGCGGATCAGCCCCAGCATTTT	CATSRDRAAADQPQHF
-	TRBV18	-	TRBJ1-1	TGTGCCAGCTCGCCAGGAACAGGGTGGCCCTCCGAAGCTTTCTTT	CASSPGTGWPSEAFF
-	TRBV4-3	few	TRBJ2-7	TGCGCCAGCAGCCAAGAACTGATCTCCTACGAGCAGTACTTC	CASSQELISYEQYF
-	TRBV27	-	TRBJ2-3	TGTGCCAGCAGTCCCCTCGGACAGAGCACAGATACGCAGTATTTT	CASSPLGQSTDTQYF
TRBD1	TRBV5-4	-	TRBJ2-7	TGTGCCAGCAGCCCGGACAGGGGTTCCTACGAGCAGTACTTC	CASSPDRGSYEQYF
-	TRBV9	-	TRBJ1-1	TGTGCCAGCAGCTCCTTTGGGCAGAACACTGAAGCTTTCTTT	CASSSFGQNTEAFF
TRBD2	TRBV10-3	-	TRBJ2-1	TGTGCCATCGGGGGAGGGGCGGCTGAGCAGTTCTTC	CAIGGGAAEQFF
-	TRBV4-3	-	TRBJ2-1	TGCGCCAGCAGCCAAGATTATGCCCCTAGCCCAGGCTACAATGAGCAGTTCTTC	CASSQDYAPSPGYNEQFF
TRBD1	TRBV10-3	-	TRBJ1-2	TGTGCCGCCCAGGGGACAGACAACTATGGCTACACCTTC	CAAQGTDNYGYTF
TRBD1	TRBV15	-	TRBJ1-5	TGTGCCACCAGCACAGTACAGGGGGCTAGCAATCAGCCCCAGCATTTT	CATSTVQGASNQPQHF
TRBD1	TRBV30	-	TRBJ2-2	TGTGCCTGGAGTGTAGGACAGGGGAGGTCCGGGGAGCTGTTTTTT	CAWSVGQGRSGELFF
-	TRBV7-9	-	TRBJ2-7	TGTGCCAGCAGCTTAGGCATGGTCGGCTACGAGCAGTACTTC	CASSLGMVGYEQYF
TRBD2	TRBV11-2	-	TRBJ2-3	TGTGCCAGCAGCCAGGGACTAGCGGGAGAAGGGGATACGCAGTATTTT	CASSQGLAGEGDTQYF
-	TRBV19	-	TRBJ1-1	TGTGCCAGTACCCTGGGGGGGGGTTCGGAAGCTTTCTTT	CASTLGGGSEAFF
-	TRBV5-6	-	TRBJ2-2	TGTGCCAGCACCCACAGGGACACCGGGGAGCTGTTTTTT	CASTHRDTGELFF
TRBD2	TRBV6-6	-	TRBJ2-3	TGTGCCAGCAGTTACCTCCAGCGGGAGGGTACAGATACGCAGTATTTT	CASSYLQREGTDTQYF
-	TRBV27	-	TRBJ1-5	TGTGCCAGCAGTTCCTCTAGAGGTCAGCCCCAGCATTTT	CASSSSRGQPQHF
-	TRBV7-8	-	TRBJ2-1	TGTGCCAGCAGCTTAAGGAGGATTCGGTCCTACAATGAGCAGTTCTTC	CASSLRRIRSYNEQFF